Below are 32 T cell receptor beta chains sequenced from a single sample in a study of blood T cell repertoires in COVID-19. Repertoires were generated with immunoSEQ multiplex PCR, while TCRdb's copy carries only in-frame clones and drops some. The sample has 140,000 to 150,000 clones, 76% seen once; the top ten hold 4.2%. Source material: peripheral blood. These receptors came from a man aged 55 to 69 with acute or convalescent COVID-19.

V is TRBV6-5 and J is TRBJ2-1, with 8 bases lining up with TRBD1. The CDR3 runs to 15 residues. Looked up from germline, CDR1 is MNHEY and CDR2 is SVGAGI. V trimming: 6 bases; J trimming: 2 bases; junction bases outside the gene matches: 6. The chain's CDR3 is CASSRRTGPYNEQFF. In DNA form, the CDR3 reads TGTGCCAGCAGCAGGAGGACAGGGCCCTACAATGAGCAGTTCTTC.

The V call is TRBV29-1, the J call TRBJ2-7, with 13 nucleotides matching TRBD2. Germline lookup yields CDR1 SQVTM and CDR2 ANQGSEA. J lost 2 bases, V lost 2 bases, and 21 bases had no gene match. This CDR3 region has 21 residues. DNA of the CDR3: TGCAGCGTTGAATCTTGGGACACCCGGGGACTAGCGGGGCAACCCACCTACGAGCAGTACTTC. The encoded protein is CSVESWDTRGLAGQPTYEQYF.

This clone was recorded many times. The CDR3, as DNA: TGTGCCAGCAGGGGGACTAGCGGGAGTCTTGGGGCCTACAATGAGCAGTTCTTC. It yields the protein CASRGTSGSLGAYNEQFF. This sequence joins TRBV7-9 and TRBJ2-1, with 14 bases lining up with TRBD2. The J segment lost 2 bases and the V segment lost 6 bases, leaving 9 bases of the junction unmatched. This CDR3 has 18 amino acids. Germline V lookup: CDR1 SEHNR, CDR2 FQNEAQ (reference sequence).

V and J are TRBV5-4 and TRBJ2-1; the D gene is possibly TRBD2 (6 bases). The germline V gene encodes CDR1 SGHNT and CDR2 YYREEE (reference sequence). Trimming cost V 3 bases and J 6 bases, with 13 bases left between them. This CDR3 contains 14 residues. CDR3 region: CASSSTGTFNEQFF. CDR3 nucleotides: TGTGCCAGCAGCTCCACCGGGACTTTCAATGAGCAGTTCTTC.

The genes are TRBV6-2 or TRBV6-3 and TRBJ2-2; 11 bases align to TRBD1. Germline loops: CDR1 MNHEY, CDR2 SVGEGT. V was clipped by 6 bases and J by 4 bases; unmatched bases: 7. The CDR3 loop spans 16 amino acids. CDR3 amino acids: CASSRGQGAITGELFF. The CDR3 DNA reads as TGTGCCAGCAGCCGAGGACAGGGGGCGATCACCGGGGAGCTGTTTTTT.

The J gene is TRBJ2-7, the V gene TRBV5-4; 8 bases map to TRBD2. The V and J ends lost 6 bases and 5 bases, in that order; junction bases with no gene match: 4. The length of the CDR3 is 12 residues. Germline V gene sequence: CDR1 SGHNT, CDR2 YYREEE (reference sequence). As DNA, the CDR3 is TGTGCCAGCACTAGCGGGTCCCACGAGCAGTACTTC. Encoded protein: CASTSGSHEQYF.

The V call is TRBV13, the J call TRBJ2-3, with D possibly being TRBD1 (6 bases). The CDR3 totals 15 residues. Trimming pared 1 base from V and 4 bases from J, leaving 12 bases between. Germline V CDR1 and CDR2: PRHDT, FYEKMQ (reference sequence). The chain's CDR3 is CASSLAGAGADTQYF. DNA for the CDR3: TGTGCCAGCAGCTTAGCAGGGGCAGGCGCAGATACGCAGTATTTT.

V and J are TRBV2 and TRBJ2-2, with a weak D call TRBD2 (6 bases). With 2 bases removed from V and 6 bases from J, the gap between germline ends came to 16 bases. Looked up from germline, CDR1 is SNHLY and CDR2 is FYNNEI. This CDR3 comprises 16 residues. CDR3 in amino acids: CASSEPFRSGSGELFF. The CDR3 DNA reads TGTGCCAGCAGTGAACCTTTCCGTAGCGGATCCGGGGAGCTGTTTTTT.

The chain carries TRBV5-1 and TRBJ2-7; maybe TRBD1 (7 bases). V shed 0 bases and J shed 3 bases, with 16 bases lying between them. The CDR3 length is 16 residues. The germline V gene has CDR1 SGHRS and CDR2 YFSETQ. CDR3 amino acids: CASSLEGPQGGYEQYF. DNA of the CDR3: TGCGCCAGCAGCTTGGAGGGCCCCCAGGGGGGCTACGAGCAGTACTTC.

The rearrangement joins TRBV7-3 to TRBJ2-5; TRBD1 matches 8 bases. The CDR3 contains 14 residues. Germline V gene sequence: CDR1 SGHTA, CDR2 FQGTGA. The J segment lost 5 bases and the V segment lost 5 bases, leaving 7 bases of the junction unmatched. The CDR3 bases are TGTGCCAGCAGCCCAGACAGGGGTTGGGAGACCCAGTACTTC. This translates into CASSPDRGWETQYF.

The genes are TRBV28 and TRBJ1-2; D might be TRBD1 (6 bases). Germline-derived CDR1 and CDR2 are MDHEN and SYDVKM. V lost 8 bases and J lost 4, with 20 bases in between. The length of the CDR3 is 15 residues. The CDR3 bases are TGTGCCAGCGTCCAGCCGGACAGAATATTCTATGGCTACACCTTC. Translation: CASVQPDRIFYGYTF.

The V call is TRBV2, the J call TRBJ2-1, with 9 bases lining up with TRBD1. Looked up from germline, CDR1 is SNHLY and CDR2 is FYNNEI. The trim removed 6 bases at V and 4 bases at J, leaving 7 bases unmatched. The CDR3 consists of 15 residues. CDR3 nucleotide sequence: TGTGCCAGCAGCACGGACAGGGGTGGGTACAATGAGCAGTTCTTC. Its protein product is CASSTDRGGYNEQFF.

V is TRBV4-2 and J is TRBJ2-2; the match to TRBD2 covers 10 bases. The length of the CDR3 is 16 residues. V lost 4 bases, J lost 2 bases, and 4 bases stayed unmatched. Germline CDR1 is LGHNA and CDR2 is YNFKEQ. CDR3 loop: CASSLGLAVNTGELFF. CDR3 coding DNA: TGTGCCAGCAGCCTCGGACTAGCGGTAAACACCGGGGAGCTGTTTTTT.

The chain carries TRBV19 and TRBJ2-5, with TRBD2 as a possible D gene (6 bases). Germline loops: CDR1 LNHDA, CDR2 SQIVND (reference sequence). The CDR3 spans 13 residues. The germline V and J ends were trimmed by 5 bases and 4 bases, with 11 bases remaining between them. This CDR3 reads CASSGGGRETQYF. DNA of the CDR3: TGTGCCAGTAGTGGGGGAGGCAGAGAGACCCAGTACTTC.

The CDR3 protein is CASSGTSGSYEQYF. Written as DNA, the CDR3 is TGTGCCAGCAGTGGGACTAGCGGGAGCTACGAGCAGTACTTC. The rearrangement links TRBV6-2 or TRBV6-3 to TRBJ2-7, with 14 bases that match TRBD2. Trimming cost V 5 bases and J 3 bases; bases outside gene matches: 0. This CDR3 is 14 amino acids long. Looked up from germline, CDR1 is MNHEY and CDR2 is SVGEGT.

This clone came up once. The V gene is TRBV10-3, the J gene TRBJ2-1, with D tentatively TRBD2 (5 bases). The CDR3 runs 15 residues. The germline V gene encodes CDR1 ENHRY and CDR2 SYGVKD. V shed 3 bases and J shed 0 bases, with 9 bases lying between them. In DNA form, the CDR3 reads TGTGCCATCAGTGACACTAGGAGCTCCTACAATGAGCAGTTCTTC. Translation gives CAISDTRSSYNEQFF.

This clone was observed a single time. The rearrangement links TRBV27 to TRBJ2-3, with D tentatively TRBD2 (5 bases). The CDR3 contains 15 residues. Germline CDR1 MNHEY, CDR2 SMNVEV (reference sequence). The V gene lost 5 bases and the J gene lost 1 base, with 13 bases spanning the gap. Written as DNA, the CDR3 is TGTGCCAGCAGTCCCATGGCTAGCCGCACAGATACGCAGTATTTT. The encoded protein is CASSPMASRTDTQYF.

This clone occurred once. This CDR3 is CASSLRTSGETQYF. In DNA, the CDR3 is TGTGCCAGCAGCTTAAGGACTAGCGGGGAGACCCAGTACTTC. This chain connects TRBV7-6 to TRBJ2-5; 11 positions agree with TRBD2. V lost 2 bases to trimming and J lost 5 bases; unmatched junction nucleotides: 1. CDR3 length: 14 residues. The germline CDR1 and CDR2 sequences are SGHVS and FNYEAQ.

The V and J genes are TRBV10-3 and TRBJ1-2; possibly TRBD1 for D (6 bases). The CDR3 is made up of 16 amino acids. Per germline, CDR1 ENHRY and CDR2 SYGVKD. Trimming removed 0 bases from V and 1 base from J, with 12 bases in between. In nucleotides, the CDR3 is TGTGCCATCAGTGAGTCGAGGGGGGGACTTAACTATGGCTACACCTTC. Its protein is CAISESRGGLNYGYTF.

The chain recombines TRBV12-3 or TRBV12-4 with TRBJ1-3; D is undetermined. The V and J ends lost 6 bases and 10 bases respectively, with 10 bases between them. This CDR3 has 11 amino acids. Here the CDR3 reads CASSRGQTIYF. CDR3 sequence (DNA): TGTGCCAGCAGCCGCGGCCAAACCATATATTTT.

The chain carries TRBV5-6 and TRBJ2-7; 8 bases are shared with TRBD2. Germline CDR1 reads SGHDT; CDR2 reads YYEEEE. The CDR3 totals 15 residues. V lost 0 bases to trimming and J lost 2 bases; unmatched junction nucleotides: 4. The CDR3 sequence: CASSLANGRAYEQYF. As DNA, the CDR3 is TGTGCCAGCAGCTTGGCCAACGGGAGGGCCTACGAGCAGTACTTC. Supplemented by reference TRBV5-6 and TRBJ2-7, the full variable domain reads DAGVTQSPTHLIKTRGQQVTLRCSPKSGHDTVSWYQQALGQGPQFIFQYYEEEERQRGNFPDRFSGHQFPNYSSELNVNALLLGDSALYLCASSLANGRAYEQYFGPGTRLTVT.

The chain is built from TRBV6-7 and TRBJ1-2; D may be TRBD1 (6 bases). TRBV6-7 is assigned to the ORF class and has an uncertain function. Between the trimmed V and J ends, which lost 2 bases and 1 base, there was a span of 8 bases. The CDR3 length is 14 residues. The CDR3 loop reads CASSYQGCNYGYTF. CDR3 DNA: TGTGCCAGCAGTTACCAGGGGTGTAACTATGGCTACACCTTC.

CDR3 DNA sequence: TGTGCCAGCAGTGAAGGAACTTTTCGCGATACGCAGTATTTT. Protein: CASSEGTFRDTQYF. The chain combines TRBV2 with TRBJ2-3; D unresolved. The V gene's germline CDR1 is SNHLY and CDR2 FYNNEI. CDR3 length: 14 residues. V lost 1 base and J 6 bases, leaving 11 bases between the germline ends.

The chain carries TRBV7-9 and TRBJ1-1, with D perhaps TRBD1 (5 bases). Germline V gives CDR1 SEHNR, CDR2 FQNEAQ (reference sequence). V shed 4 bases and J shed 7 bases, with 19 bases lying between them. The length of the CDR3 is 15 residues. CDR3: CASSSPGERIGEAFF. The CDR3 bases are TGTGCCAGCAGCTCCCCGGGGGAAAGGATCGGTGAAGCTTTCTTT. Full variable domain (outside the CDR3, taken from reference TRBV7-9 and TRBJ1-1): DTGVSQNPRHKITKRGQNVTFRCDPISEHNRLYWYRQTLGQGPEFLTYFQNEAQLEKSRLLSDRFSAERPKGSFSTLEIQRTEQGDSAMYLCASSSPGERIGEAFFGQGTRLTVV.

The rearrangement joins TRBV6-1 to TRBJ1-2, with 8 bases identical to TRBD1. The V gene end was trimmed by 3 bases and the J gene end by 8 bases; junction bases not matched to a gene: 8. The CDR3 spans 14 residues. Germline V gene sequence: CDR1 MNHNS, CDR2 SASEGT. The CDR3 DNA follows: TGTGCCAGCAGTGAGGGGCAGGGGGCTGGAGGCTACACCTTC. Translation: CASSEGQGAGGYTF.

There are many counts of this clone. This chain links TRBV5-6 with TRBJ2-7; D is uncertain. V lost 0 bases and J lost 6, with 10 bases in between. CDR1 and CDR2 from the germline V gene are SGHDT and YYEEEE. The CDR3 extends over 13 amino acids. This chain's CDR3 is CASSLGTVSEQYF. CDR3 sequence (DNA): TGTGCCAGCAGCTTGGGCACGGTATCCGAGCAGTACTTC.

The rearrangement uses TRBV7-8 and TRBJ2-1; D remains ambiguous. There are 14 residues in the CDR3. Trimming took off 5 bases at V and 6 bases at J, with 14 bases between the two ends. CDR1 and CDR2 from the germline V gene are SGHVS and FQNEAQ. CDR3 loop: CASSVRQATNEQFF. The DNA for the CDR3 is TGTGCCAGCAGCGTCCGGCAGGCCACCAATGAGCAGTTCTTC.

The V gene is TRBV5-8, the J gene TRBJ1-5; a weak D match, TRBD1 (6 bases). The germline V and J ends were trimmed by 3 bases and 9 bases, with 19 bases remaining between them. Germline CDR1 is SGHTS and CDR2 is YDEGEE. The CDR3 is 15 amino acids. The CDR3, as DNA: TGTGCCAGCAGCTCTGCGGACAGCCACGGGTGGCCCCAGCATTTT. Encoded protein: CASSSADSHGWPQHF.

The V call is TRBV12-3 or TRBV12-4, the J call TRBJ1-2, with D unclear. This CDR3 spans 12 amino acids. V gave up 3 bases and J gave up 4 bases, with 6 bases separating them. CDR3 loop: CASSFLSYGYTF. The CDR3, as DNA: TGTGCCAGCAGTTTTCTAAGCTATGGCTACACCTTC.

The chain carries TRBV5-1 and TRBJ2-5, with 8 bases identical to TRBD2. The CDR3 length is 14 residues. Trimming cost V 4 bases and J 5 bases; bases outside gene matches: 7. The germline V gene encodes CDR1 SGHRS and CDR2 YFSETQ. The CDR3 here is CASSGGTRLETQYF. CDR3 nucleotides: TGCGCCAGCAGCGGGGGGACTAGACTTGAGACCCAGTACTTC. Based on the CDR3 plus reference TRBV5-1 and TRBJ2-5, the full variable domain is KAGVTQTPRYLIKTRGQQVTLSCSPISGHRSVSWYQQTPGQGLQFLFEYFSETQRNKGNFPGRFSGRQFSNSRSEMNVSTLELGDSALYLCASSGGTRLETQYFGPGTRLLVL.

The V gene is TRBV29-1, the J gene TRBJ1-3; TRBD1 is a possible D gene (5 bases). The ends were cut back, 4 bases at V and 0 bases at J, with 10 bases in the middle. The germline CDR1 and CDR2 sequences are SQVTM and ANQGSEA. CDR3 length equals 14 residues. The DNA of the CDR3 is TGCAGCGTTGTTTGGGGCCCCTCTGGAAACACCATATATTTT. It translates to CSVVWGPSGNTIYF.

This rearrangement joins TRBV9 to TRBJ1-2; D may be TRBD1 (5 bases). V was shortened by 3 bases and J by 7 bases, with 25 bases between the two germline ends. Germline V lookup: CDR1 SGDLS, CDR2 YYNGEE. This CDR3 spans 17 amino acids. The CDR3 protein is CASSADSDMPFGSGYTF. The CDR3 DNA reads TGTGCCAGCAGCGCTGACAGCGATATGCCTTTTGGATCTGGCTACACCTTC. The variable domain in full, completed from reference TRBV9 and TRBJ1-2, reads DSGVTQTPKHLITATGQRVTLRCSPRSGDLSVYWYQQSLDQGLQFLIQYYNGEERAKGNILERFSAQQFPDLHSELNLSSLELGDSALYFCASSADSDMPFGSGYTFGSGTRLTVV.